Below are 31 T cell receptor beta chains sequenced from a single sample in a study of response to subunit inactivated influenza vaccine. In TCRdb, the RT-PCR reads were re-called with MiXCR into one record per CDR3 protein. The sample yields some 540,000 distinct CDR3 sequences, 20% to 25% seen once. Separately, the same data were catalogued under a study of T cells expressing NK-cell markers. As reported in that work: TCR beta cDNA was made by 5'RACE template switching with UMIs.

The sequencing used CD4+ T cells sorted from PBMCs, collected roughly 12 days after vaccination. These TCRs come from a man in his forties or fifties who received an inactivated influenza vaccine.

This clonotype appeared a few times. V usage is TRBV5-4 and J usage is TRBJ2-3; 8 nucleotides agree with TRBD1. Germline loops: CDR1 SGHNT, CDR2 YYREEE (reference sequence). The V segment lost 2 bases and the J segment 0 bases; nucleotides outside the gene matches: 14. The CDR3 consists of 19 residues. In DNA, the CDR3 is TGTGCCAGCAGCTTTTTTGTACGGACAGGGACTTCTAGCACAGATACGCAGTATTTT. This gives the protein CASSFFVRTGTSSTDTQYF.

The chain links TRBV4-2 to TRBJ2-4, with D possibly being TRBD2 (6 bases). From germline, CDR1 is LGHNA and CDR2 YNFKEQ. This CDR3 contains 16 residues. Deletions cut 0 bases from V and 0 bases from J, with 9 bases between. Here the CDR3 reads CASSQDGTLAKNIQYF. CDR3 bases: TGTGCCAGCAGCCAAGACGGGACTCTAGCCAAAAACATTCAGTACTTC.

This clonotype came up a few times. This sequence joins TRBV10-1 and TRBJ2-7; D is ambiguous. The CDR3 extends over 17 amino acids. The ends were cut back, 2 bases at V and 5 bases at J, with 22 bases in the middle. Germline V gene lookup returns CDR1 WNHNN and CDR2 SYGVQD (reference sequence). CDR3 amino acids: CASSEPLVRAVGDEQYF. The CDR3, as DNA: TGCGCCAGCAGTGAGCCATTGGTTCGAGCAGTCGGCGACGAGCAGTACTTC.

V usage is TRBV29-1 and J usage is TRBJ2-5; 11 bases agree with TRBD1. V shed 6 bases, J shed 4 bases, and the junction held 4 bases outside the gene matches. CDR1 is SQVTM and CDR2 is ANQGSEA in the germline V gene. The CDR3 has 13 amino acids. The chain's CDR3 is CSVGTGGTETQYF. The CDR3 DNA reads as TGCAGCGTGGGGACAGGGGGAACAGAGACCCAGTACTTC.

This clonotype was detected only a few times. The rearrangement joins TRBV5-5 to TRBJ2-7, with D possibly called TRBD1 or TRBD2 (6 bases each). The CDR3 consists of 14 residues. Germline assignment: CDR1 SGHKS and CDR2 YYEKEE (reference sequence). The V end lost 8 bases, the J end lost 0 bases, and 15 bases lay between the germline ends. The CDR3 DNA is TGTGCCAGTGCGCTAGGGGGGTTCTCCTACGAGCAGTACTTC. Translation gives CASALGGFSYEQYF.

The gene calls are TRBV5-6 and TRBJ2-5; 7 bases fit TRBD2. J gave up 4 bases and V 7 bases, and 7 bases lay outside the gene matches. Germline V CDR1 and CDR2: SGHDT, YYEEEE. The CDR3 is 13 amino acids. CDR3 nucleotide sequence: TGTGCCAGCGGAAAGCGGGGTGGAGAGACCCAGTACTTC. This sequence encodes CASGKRGGETQYF.

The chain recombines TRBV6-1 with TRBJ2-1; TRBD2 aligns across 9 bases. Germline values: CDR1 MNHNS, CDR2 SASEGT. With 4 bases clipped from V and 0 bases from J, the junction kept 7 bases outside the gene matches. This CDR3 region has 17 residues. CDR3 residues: CASSVGGGASSYNEQFF. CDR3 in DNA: TGTGCCAGCAGTGTAGGCGGGGGGGCAAGCTCCTACAATGAGCAGTTCTTC.

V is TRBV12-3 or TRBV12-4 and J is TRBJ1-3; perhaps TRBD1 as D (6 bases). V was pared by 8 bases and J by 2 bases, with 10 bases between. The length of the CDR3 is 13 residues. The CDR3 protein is CASGAGAGNTIYF. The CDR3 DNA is TGTGCCAGCGGGGCAGGGGCTGGAAACACCATATATTTT.

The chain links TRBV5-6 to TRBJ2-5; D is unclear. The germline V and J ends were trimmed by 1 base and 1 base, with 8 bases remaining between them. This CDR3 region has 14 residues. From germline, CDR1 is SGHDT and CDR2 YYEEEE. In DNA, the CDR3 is TGTGCCAGCAGCTTGAAGGAAACCCAAGAGACCCAGTACTTC. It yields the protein CASSLKETQETQYF.

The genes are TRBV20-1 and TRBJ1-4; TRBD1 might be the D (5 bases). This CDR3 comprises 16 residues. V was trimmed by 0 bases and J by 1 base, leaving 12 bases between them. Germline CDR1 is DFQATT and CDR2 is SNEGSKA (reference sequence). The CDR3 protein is CSARDLPGRTNEKLFF. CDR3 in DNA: TGCAGTGCTAGAGATCTGCCAGGGAGAACTAATGAAAAACTGTTTTTT.

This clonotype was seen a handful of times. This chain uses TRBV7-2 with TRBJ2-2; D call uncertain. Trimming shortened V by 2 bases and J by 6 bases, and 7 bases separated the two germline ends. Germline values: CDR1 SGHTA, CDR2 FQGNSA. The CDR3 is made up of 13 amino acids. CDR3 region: CASSLNKAGELFF. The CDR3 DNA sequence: TGTGCCAGCAGCTTAAATAAAGCCGGGGAGCTGTTTTTT.

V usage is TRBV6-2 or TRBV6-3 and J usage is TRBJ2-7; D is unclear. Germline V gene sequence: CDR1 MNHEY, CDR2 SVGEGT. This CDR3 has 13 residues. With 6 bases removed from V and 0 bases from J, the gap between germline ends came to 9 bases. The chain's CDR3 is CASRPDGSYEQYF. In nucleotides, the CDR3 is TGTGCCAGCAGACCTGACGGCTCCTACGAGCAGTACTTC.

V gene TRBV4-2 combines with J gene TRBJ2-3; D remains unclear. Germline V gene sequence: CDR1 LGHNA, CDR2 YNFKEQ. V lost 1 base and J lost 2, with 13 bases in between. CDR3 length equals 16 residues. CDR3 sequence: CASSQGSNYNTDTQYF. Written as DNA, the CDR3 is TGTGCCAGCAGCCAAGGCTCAAACTACAACACAGATACGCAGTATTTT.

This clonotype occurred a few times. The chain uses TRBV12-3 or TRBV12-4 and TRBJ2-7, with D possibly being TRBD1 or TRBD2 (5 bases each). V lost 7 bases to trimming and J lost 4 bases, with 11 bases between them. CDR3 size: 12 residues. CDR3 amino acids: CASKGRFYEQYF. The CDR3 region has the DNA TGTGCCAGCAAGGGACGTTTTTACGAGCAGTACTTC.

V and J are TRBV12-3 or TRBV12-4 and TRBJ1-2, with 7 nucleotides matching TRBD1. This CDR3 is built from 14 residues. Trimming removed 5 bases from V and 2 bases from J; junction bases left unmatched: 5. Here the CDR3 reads CASSPGTENYGYTF. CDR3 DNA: TGTGCCAGCAGTCCCGGGACAGAGAACTATGGCTACACCTTC.

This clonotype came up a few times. CDR3 sequence: CAISARVGPDNEQFF. The DNA for the CDR3 is TGTGCCATCAGTGCTCGGGTGGGCCCCGACAATGAGCAGTTCTTC. V gene TRBV10-3 combines with J gene TRBJ2-1; no definite D call. Germline lookup yields CDR1 ENHRY and CDR2 SYGVKD. The length of the CDR3 is 15 residues. Trimming left V 4 bases short and J 5 bases short, with 15 bases between.

CDR3 protein: CATSDLAREFYEQYF. The DNA of the CDR3 is TGTGCCACCAGTGATTTGGCCAGGGAGTTTTACGAGCAGTACTTC. The rearrangement uses TRBV24-1 and TRBJ2-7; either TRBD1 or TRBD2 may fit D (5 bases each). CDR1 and CDR2 from the germline V gene are KGHDR and SFDVKD. V lost 0 bases and J lost 4, with 12 bases in between. CDR3 length: 15 amino acids.

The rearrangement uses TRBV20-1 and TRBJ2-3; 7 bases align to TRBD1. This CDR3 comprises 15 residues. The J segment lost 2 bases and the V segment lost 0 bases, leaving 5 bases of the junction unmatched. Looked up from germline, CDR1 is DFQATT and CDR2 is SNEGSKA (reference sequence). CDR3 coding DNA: TGCAGTGCTAGAGATATCAGGGGGACCACAGATACGCAGTATTTT. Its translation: CSARDIRGTTDTQYF.

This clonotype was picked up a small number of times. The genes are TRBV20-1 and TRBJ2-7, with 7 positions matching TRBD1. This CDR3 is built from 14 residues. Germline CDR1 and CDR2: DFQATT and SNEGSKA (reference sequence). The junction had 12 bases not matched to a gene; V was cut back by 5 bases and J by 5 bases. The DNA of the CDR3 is TGCAGTGCTGACAGGGCAGGGGGTTTAGACGAGCAGTACTTC. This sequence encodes CSADRAGGLDEQYF.

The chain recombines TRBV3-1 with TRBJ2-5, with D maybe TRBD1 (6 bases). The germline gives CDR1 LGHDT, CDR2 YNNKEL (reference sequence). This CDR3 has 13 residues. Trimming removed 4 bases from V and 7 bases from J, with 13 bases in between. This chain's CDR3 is CASSPGTPRTQYF. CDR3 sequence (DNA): TGTGCCAGCAGCCCCGGGACACCCAGGACCCAGTACTTC.

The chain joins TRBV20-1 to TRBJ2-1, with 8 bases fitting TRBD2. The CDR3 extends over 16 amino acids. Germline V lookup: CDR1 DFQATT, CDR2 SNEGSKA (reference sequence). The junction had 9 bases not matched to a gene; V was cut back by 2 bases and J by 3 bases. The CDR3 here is CSARKTSAQFYNEQFF. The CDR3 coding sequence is TGCAGTGCTAGAAAGACTAGCGCGCAGTTCTACAATGAGCAGTTCTTC.

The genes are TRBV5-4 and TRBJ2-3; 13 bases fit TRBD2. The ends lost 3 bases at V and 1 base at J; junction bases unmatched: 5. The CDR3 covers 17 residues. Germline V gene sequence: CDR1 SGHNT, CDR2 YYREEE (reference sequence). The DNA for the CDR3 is TGTGCCAGCAGCTCAAAGACTAGCGGGGGGCGCACAGATACGCAGTATTTT. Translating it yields CASSSKTSGGRTDTQYF.

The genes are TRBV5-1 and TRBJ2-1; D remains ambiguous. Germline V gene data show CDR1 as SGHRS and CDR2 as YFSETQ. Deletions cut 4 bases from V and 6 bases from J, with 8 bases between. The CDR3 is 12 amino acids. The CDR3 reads CASSAGSNEQFF. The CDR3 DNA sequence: TGCGCCAGCAGCGCAGGATCCAATGAGCAGTTCTTC.

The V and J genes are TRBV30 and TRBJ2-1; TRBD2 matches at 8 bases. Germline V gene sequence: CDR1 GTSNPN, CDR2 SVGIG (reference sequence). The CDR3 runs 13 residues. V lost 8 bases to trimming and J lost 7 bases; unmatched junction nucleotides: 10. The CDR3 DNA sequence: TGTGCCGGGGAGCGGGAGTTTCGGAATGAGCAGTTCTTC. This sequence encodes CAGEREFRNEQFF.

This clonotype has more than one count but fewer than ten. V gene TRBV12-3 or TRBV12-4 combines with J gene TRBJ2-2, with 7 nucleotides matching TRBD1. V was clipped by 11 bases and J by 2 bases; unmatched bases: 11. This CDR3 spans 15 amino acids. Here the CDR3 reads CALRGQGGNTGELFF. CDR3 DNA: TGTGCCCTAAGGGGGCAGGGTGGAAACACCGGGGAGCTGTTTTTT.

CDR3 sequence: CAGGRGAVIREQYF. CDR3 sequence (DNA): TGTGCCGGGGGGCGTGGGGCCGTTATCCGCGAGCAGTACTTC. The J gene is TRBJ2-7, the V gene TRBV30; possibly TRBD1 or TRBD2 for D (6 bases each). The V gene lost 8 bases and the J gene lost 6 bases, with 23 bases spanning the gap. Germline V gene data show CDR1 as GTSNPN and CDR2 as SVGIG (reference sequence). This CDR3 region has 14 residues. Together with reference TRBV30 and TRBJ2-7, the CDR3 gives the full variable domain: SQTIHQWPATLVQPVGSPLSLECTVEGTSNPNLYWYRQAAGRGLQLLFYSVGIGQISSEVPQNLSASRPQDRQFILSSKKLLLSDSGFYLCAGGRGAVIREQYFGPGTRLTVT.

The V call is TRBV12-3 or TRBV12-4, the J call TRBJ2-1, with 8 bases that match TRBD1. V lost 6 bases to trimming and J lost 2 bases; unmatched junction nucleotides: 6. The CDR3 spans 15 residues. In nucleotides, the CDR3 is TGTGCCAGCAGACAGGGGGTATCCCCCTACAATGAGCAGTTCTTC. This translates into CASRQGVSPYNEQFF.

CDR3 coding DNA: TGTGCCAGCGAGCGGGGGGGAGAATTTACGCAGTATTTT. It yields the protein CASERGGEFTQYF. This rearrangement joins TRBV28 to TRBJ2-3; TRBD2 aligns across 10 bases. Losses at the gene ends were 8 bases for V and 8 bases for J; bases not matched to a gene: 7. Looked up from germline, CDR1 is MDHEN and CDR2 is SYDVKM. This CDR3 has 13 residues.

The CDR3 sequence is CAISEGVSMNTEAFF. The CDR3, as DNA: TGTGCCATCAGTGAGGGGGTTTCTATGAACACTGAAGCTTTCTTT. The chain is built from TRBV10-3 and TRBJ1-1; D uncertain. The V gene lost 2 bases and the J gene lost 0 bases, with 10 bases spanning the gap. This CDR3 is 15 amino acids long. CDR1 is ENHRY, CDR2 SYGVKD, per germline.

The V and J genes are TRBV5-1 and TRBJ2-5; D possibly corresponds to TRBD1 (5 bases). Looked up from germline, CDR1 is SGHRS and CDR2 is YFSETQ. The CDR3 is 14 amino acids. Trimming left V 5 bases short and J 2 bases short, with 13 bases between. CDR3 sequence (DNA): TGCGCCAGCAGTGTAGGTGACAGACAAGAGACCCAGTACTTC. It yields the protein CASSVGDRQETQYF.

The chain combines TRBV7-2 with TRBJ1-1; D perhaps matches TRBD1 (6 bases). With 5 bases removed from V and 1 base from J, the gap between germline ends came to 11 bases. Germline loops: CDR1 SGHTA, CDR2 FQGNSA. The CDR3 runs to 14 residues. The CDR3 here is CASSRGRGNTEAFF. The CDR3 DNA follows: TGTGCCAGCAGCCGGGGGCGGGGGAACACTGAAGCTTTCTTT.